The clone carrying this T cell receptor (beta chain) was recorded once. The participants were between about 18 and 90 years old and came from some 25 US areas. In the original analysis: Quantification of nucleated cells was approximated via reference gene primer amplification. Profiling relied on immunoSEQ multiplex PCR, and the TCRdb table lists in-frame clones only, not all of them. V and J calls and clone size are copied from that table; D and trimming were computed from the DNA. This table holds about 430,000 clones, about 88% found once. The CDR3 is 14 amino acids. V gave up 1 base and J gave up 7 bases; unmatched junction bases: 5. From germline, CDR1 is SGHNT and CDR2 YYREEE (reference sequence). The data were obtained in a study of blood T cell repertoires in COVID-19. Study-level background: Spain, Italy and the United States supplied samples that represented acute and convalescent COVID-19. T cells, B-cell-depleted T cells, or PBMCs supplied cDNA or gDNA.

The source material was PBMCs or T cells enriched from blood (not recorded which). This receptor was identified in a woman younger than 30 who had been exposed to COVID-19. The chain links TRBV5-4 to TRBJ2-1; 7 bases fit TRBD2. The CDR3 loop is CASSLRLAVNEQFF. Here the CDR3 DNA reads TGTGCCAGCAGCTTGCGGCTAGCGGTAAATGAGCAGTTCTTC.